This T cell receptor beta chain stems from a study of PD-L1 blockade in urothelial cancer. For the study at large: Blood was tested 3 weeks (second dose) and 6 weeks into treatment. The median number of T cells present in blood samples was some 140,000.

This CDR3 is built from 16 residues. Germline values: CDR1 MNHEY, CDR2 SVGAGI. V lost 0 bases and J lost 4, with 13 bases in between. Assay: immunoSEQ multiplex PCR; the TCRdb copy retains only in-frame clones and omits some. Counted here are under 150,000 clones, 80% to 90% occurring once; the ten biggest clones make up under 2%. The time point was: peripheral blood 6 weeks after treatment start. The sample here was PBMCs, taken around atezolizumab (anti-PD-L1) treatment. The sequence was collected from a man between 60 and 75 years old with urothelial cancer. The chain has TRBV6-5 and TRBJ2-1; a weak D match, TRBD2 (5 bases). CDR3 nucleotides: TGTGCCAGCAGTTACTCGAGGCTAGCAGTTTACAATGAGCAGTTCTTC. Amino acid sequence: CASSYSRLAVYNEQFF.